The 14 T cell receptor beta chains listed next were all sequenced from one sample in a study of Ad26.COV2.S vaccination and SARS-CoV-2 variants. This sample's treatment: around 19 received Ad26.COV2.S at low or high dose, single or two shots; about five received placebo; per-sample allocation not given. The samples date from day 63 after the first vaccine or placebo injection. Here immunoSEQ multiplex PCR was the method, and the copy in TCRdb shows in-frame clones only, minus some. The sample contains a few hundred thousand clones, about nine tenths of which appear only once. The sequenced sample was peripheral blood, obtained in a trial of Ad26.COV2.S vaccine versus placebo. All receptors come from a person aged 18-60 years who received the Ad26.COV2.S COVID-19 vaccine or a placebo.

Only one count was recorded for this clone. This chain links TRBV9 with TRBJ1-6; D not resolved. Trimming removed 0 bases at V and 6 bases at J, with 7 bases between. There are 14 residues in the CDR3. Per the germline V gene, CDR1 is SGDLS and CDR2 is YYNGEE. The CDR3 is CASSVDGSNSPLHF. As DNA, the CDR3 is TGTGCCAGCAGCGTAGATGGCAGTAATTCACCCCTCCACTTT. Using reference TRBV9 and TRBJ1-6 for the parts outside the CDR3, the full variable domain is DSGVTQTPKHLITATGQRVTLRCSPRSGDLSVYWYQQSLDQGLQFLIQYYNGEERAKGNILERFSAQQFPDLHSELNLSSLELGDSALYFCASSVDGSNSPLHFGNGTRLTVT.

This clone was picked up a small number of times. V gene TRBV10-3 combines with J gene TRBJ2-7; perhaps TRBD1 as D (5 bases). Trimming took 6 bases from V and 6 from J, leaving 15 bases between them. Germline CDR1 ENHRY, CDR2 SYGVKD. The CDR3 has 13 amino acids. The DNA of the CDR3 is TGTGCCATCAGGGAAGGGGTTGGGGCCGAGCAGTACTTC. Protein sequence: CAIREGVGAEQYF.

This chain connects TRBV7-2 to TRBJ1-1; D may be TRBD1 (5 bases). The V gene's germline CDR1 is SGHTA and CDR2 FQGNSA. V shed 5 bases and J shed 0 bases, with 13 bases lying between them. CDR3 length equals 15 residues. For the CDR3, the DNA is TGTGCCAGCAGCCCATGGGGCCGCATGAACACTGAAGCTTTCTTT. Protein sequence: CASSPWGRMNTEAFF.

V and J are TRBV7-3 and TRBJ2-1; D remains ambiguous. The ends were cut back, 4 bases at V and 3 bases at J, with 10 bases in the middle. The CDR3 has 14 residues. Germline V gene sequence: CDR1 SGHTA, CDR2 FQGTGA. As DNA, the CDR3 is TGTGCCAGCAGCTCTCGGCAGAGCTACAATGAGCAGTTCTTC. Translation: CASSSRQSYNEQFF. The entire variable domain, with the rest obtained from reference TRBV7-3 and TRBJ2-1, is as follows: GAGVSQTPSNKVTEKGKYVELRCDPISGHTALYWYRQSLGQGPEFLIYFQGTGAADDSGLPNDRFFAVRPEGSVSTLKIQRTERGDSAVYLCASSSRQSYNEQFFGPGTRLTVL.

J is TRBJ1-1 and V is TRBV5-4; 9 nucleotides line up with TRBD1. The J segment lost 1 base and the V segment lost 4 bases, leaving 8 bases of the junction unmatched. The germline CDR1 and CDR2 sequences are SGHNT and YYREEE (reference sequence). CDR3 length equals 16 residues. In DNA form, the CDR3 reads TGTGCCAGCAGCCCACCCCAACAGGGGGCGAACACTGAAGCTTTCTTT. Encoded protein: CASSPPQQGANTEAFF.

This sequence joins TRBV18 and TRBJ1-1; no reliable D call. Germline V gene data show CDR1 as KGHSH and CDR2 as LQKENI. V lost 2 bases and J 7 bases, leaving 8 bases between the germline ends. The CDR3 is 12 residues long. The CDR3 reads CASSPSGVEAFF. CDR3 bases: TGTGCCAGCTCACCATCCGGGGTTGAAGCTTTCTTT.

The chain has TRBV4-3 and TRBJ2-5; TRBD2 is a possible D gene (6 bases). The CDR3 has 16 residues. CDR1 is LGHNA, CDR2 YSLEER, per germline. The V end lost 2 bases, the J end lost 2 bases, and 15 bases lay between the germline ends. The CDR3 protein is CASSQYDRGGQETQYF. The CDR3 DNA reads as TGCGCCAGCAGCCAATATGATCGGGGAGGACAAGAGACCCAGTACTTC.

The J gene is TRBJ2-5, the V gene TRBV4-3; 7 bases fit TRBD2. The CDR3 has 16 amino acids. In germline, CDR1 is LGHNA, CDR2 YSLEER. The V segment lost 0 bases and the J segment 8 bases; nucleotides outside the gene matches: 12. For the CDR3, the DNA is TGCGCCAGCAGCCAAGATGGGGGGGAGATAGGGTTTACCCAGTACTTC. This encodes CASSQDGGEIGFTQYF.

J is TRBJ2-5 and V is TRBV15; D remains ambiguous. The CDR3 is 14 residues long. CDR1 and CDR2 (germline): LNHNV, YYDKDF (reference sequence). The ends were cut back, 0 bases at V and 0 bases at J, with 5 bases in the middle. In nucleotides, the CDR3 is TGTGCCACCAGCAGAGAAGCCAACCAAGAGACCCAGTACTTC. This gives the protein CATSREANQETQYF.

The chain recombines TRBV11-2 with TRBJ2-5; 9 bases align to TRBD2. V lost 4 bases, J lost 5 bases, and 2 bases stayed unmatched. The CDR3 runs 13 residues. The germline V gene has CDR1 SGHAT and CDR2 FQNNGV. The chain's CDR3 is CASSWGLAETQYF. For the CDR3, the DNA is TGTGCCAGCAGCTGGGGACTAGCTGAGACCCAGTACTTC.

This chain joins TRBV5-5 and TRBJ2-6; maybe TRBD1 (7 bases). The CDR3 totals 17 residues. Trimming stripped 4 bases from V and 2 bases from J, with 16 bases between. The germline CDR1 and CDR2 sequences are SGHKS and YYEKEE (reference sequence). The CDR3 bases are TGTGCCAGCAGCCACCGCAGGGGGGATGCTGGGGCCAACGTCCTGACTTTC. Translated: CASSHRRGDAGANVLTF.

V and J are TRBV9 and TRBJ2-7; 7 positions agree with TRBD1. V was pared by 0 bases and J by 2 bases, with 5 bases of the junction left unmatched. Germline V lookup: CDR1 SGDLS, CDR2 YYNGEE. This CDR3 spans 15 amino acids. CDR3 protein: CASSVEAGGTYEQYF. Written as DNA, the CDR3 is TGTGCCAGCAGCGTAGAAGCAGGGGGAACCTACGAGCAGTACTTC.

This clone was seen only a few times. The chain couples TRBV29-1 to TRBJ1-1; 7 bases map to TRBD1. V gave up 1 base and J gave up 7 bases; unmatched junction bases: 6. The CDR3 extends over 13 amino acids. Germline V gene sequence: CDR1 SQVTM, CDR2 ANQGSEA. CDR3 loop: CSVEGVGGGEAFF. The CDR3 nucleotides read TGCAGCGTTGAAGGTGTAGGGGGCGGTGAAGCTTTCTTT.

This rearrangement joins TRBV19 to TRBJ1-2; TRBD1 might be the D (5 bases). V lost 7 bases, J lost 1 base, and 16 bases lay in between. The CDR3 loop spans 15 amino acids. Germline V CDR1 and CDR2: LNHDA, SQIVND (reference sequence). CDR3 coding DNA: TGTGCCAGTACCCTAATTGGGGGATTTAACTATGGCTACACCTTC. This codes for CASTLIGGFNYGYTF.